One sample yielded the 23 T cell receptor beta chains listed below, sequenced in a study of shared clonotypes between healthy human individuals. This table comes from immunoSEQ multiplex PCR, and its TCRdb copy is limited to in-frame clones, with some not included. The sample holds about 2.3 million clones; 85% to 95% are singletons and the top ten take 0.3% to 0.4%. Sequenced material: naive CD4+ T cells from PBMCs. Subset meaning: CD45RA+ positively selected. The receptor source for this set is a young man in good health. Some clones in this sample may be carry-over from other donors' samples.

The chain uses TRBV9 and TRBJ1-2; D is ambiguous. The CDR3 consists of 15 residues. Trimming shortened V by 0 bases and J by 3 bases, and 12 bases separated the two germline ends. Per the germline V gene, CDR1 is SGDLS and CDR2 is YYNGEE. CDR3 nucleotide sequence: TGTGCCAGCAGCGTAGAATTACCGAGACACTATGGCTACACCTTC. It is translated as CASSVELPRHYGYTF.

The J gene is TRBJ2-7, the V gene TRBV11-2; TRBD2 matches 10 bases. The V segment lost 4 bases and the J segment 4 bases; nucleotides outside the gene matches: 13. In germline, CDR1 is SGHAT, CDR2 FQNNGV. The CDR3 spans 17 residues. The CDR3 loop is CASSSPGLAVSSYEQYF. The CDR3 DNA is TGTGCCAGCAGCTCTCCTGGACTAGCGGTTTCCTCGTACGAGCAGTACTTC.

The chain has TRBV28 and TRBJ1-5; D is unclear. The V gene's germline CDR1 is MDHEN and CDR2 SYDVKM. V was clipped by 6 bases and J by 4 bases, with 16 bases between them. CDR3 size: 15 residues. CDR3: CASSPEVLGNQPQHF. CDR3 sequence (DNA): TGTGCCAGCAGCCCAGAAGTATTGGGAAATCAGCCCCAGCATTTT.

This clone occurred once. The V and J genes are TRBV7-8 and TRBJ2-1, with 11 bases matching TRBD2. The CDR3 loop spans 16 amino acids. Losses at the gene ends were 5 bases for V and 5 bases for J; bases not matched to a gene: 8. From germline, CDR1 is SGHVS and CDR2 FQNEAQ. The CDR3 DNA reads as TGTGCCAGCAGCCCTCAGGCTAGCGGGAGGAACAATGAGCAGTTCTTC. This gives the protein CASSPQASGRNNEQFF.

V is TRBV5-1 and J is TRBJ2-1, with D perhaps matching TRBD2 (6 bases). CDR3 length equals 15 residues. Germline V gene lookup returns CDR1 SGHRS and CDR2 YFSETQ. With 0 bases removed from V and 4 bases from J, the gap between germline ends came to 11 bases. In nucleotides, the CDR3 is TGCGCCAGCAGCTTGGAATTAGCGGAGTACAATGAGCAGTTCTTC. It is translated as CASSLELAEYNEQFF.

The chain joins TRBV19 to TRBJ2-6, with 13 nucleotides matching TRBD2. After removal of 5 bases from V and 1 base from J, the junction contained 8 bases not matched to a gene. In germline, CDR1 is LNHDA, CDR2 SQIVND (reference sequence). This CDR3 has 19 residues. CDR3 nucleotides: TGTGCCAGTAGTGGCTGGACTAGCGGGGGACTGTCTGGGGCCAACGTCCTGACTTTC. Translated: CASSGWTSGGLSGANVLTF. The whole variable domain, remainder taken from reference TRBV19 and TRBJ2-6, is DGGITQSPKYLFRKEGQNVTLSCEQNLNHDAMYWYRQDPGQGLRLIYYSQIVNDFQKGDIAEGYSVSREKKESFPLTVTSAQKNPTAFYLCASSGWTSGGLSGANVLTFGAGSRLTVL.

As regards this clone: The same CDR3 can be traced to other DNA sequences in this sample. The rearrangement uses TRBV7-9 and TRBJ1-2; weak D call: TRBD1 (5 bases). The CDR3 consists of 14 residues. Trimming shortened V by 5 bases and J by 2 bases, and 12 bases separated the two germline ends. CDR1 is SEHNR, CDR2 FQNEAQ, per germline (reference sequence). CDR3 nucleotide sequence: TGTGCCAGCAGCAGAACCGGGGCCAACTATGGCTACACCTTC. This encodes CASSRTGANYGYTF. Combining the CDR3 with reference TRBV7-9 and TRBJ1-2 gives the whole variable domain DTGVSQNPRHKITKRGQNVTFRCDPISEHNRLYWYRQTLGQGPEFLTYFQNEAQLEKSRLLSDRFSAERPKGSFSTLEIQRTEQGDSAMYLCASSRTGANYGYTFGSGTRLTVV.

V gene TRBV11-2 combines with J gene TRBJ2-6, with D perhaps matching TRBD2 (5 bases). CDR3 length: 17 residues. V was shortened by 2 bases and J by 0 bases, with 11 bases between the two germline ends. The germline gives CDR1 SGHAT, CDR2 FQNNGV. Here the CDR3 reads CASSLRTGDSGANVLTF. CDR3 DNA sequence: TGTGCCAGCAGCTTAAGAACCGGGGACTCTGGGGCCAACGTCCTGACTTTC. The whole variable domain, remainder taken from reference TRBV11-2 and TRBJ2-6, is EAGVAQSPRYKIIEKRQSVAFWCNPISGHATLYWYQQILGQGPKLLIQFQNNGVVDDSQLPKDRFSAERLKGVDSTLKIQPAKLEDSAVYLCASSLRTGDSGANVLTFGAGSRLTVL.

The genes are TRBV18 and TRBJ1-4; tentatively, D is TRBD1 (6 bases). The germline gives CDR1 KGHSH, CDR2 LQKENI. CDR3 length: 15 amino acids. Trimming took 3 bases from V and 0 from J, leaving 8 bases between them. The CDR3 DNA sequence: TGTGCCAGCTCACCGGGGGGGCCAACTAATGAAAAACTGTTTTTT. Residues: CASSPGGPTNEKLFF.

The V call is TRBV19, the J call TRBJ1-3, with 9 positions matching TRBD1. The germline gives CDR1 LNHDA, CDR2 SQIVND (reference sequence). The CDR3 consists of 15 residues. Losses at the gene ends were 3 bases for V and 2 bases for J; bases not matched to a gene: 2. The CDR3 region is CASSIWTGAGNTIYF. In DNA, the CDR3 is TGTGCCAGTAGTATCTGGACAGGGGCTGGAAACACCATATATTTT.

The chain links TRBV7-3 to TRBJ2-3, with TRBD2 matching over 8 bases. CDR1 and CDR2 from the germline V gene are SGHTA and FQGTGA. The CDR3 has 15 amino acids. Trimming removed 3 bases from V and 5 bases from J; junction bases left unmatched: 7. CDR3 sequence (DNA): TGTGCCAGCAGCTTGGGGCGGGAGGAAGTAGATACGCAGTATTTT. It translates to CASSLGREEVDTQYF.

This rearrangement joins TRBV4-3 to TRBJ2-1; D is unclear. V lost 4 bases, J lost 4 bases, and 11 bases lay in between. The CDR3 loop spans 14 amino acids. CDR1 is LGHNA and CDR2 is YSLEER in the germline V gene. The CDR3, as DNA: TGCGCCAGCAGCCGAATCCCCGGGTACAATGAGCAGTTCTTC. Protein sequence: CASSRIPGYNEQFF.

This clone occurred once. V usage is TRBV7-3 and J usage is TRBJ2-1; 10 bases are a match to TRBD2. V shed 4 bases, J shed 9 bases, and the junction held 9 bases outside the gene matches. Germline CDR1 SGHTA, CDR2 FQGTGA. CDR3 length: 15 amino acids. This chain's CDR3 is CASSSPGLATGEQFF. The DNA of the CDR3 is TGTGCCAGCAGCTCCCCGGGACTAGCGACGGGTGAGCAGTTCTTC.

The chain couples TRBV18 to TRBJ1-2; 7 nucleotides line up with TRBD1. Looked up from germline, CDR1 is KGHSH and CDR2 is LQKENI. V lost 6 bases, J lost 1 base, and 8 bases stayed unmatched. The CDR3 loop spans 15 amino acids. DNA of the CDR3: TGTGCCAGCTCGGGAGGGACAGCTAATAACTATGGCTACACCTTC. The encoded protein is CASSGGTANNYGYTF.

V usage is TRBV2 and J usage is TRBJ2-5; TRBD2 matches 11 bases. CDR3 length: 15 residues. Germline V gene lookup returns CDR1 SNHLY and CDR2 FYNNEI. V was clipped by 5 bases and J by 5 bases; unmatched bases: 7. The CDR3 coding sequence is TGTGCCAGCAGTCCACTAGCGGGAGCTGGGGAGACCCAGTACTTC. It is translated as CASSPLAGAGETQYF.

V and J are TRBV7-3 and TRBJ2-3, with D perhaps TRBD2 (5 bases). The CDR3 length is 13 residues. Germline CDR1 SGHTA, CDR2 FQGTGA. The germline V and J ends were trimmed by 5 bases and 8 bases, with 14 bases remaining between them. CDR3 in amino acids: CASSRTREVTQYF. The CDR3 nucleotides are TGTGCCAGCAGCCGCACTAGAGAGGTTACGCAGTATTTT.

CDR3 in amino acids: CASSDSTWSPLHF. The CDR3 DNA sequence: TGTGCCAGCAGTGACTCAACCTGGTCACCCCTCCACTTT. V gene TRBV6-4 combines with J gene TRBJ1-6; no firm D call. This CDR3 is built from 13 residues. The V and J ends lost 0 bases and 10 bases respectively, with 7 bases between them. Germline V gene lookup returns CDR1 MRHNA and CDR2 SNTAGT.

This clone has a single count. The rearrangement uses TRBV9 and TRBJ1-4; D is undetermined. Trimming pared 3 bases from V and 7 bases from J, leaving 13 bases between. This CDR3 comprises 14 residues. Germline lookup yields CDR1 SGDLS and CDR2 YYNGEE. The CDR3 is CASSGIIDGEKLFF. The CDR3 DNA is TGTGCCAGCAGCGGGATCATCGACGGTGAAAAACTGTTTTTT.

V gene TRBV7-9 combines with J gene TRBJ1-1; D call uncertain. V lost 6 bases and J 2 bases, leaving 4 bases between the germline ends. The CDR3 loop spans 11 amino acids. Germline V lookup: CDR1 SEHNR, CDR2 FQNEAQ (reference sequence). CDR3 in amino acids: CASSKNTEAFF. CDR3 DNA sequence: TGTGCCAGCAGTAAAAACACTGAAGCTTTCTTT.

The chain employs TRBV19 and TRBJ2-7; TRBD1 agrees at 9 bases. The germline gives CDR1 LNHDA, CDR2 SQIVND (reference sequence). The CDR3 totals 17 residues. With 1 base clipped from V and 3 bases from J, the junction kept 10 bases outside the gene matches. The CDR3 DNA follows: TGTGCCAGTAGTATAGGTCTCTCGGGACAGGGACACTACGAGCAGTACTTC. It is translated as CASSIGLSGQGHYEQYF. Complete variable domain (other parts from reference TRBV19 and TRBJ2-7): DGGITQSPKYLFRKEGQNVTLSCEQNLNHDAMYWYRQDPGQGLRLIYYSQIVNDFQKGDIAEGYSVSREKKESFPLTVTSAQKNPTAFYLCASSIGLSGQGHYEQYFGPGTRLTVT.

V is TRBV15 and J is TRBJ2-2; no clear D. This CDR3 spans 16 amino acids. The germline CDR1 and CDR2 sequences are LNHNV and YYDKDF (reference sequence). V lost 0 bases and J lost 0, with 8 bases in between. As DNA, the CDR3 is TGTGCCACCAGCAGAGATTCGCGAGCGAACACCGGGGAGCTGTTTTTT. It yields the protein CATSRDSRANTGELFF.

This clone was observed a single time. The chain combines TRBV15 with TRBJ1-4, with TRBD1 as a possible D gene (5 bases). The CDR3 is 15 residues long. Trimming cost V 0 bases and J 7 bases, with 12 bases left between them. Per germline, CDR1 LNHNV and CDR2 YYDKDF (reference sequence). CDR3 in amino acids: CATSRDHRGIEKLFF. The CDR3 DNA reads TGTGCCACCAGCAGAGATCATAGGGGCATTGAAAAACTGTTTTTT.

The V gene is TRBV9, the J gene TRBJ2-1; 12 bases line up with TRBD2. The CDR3 totals 16 residues. Germline V gene lookup returns CDR1 SGDLS and CDR2 YYNGEE. V was clipped by 4 bases and J by 8 bases; unmatched bases: 10. DNA for the CDR3: TGTGCCAGCAGCCTGGGGAGACTAGCGGGAGTGGATGAGCAGTTCTTC. The encoded protein is CASSLGRLAGVDEQFF.